These 23 T cell receptor beta chains were all obtained from the same sample, sequenced in a study of blood T cell repertoires in COVID-19 (dated by TCRdb to the early 2020s). Library preparation used the immunoSEQ multiplex PCR assay. TCRdb's version of the immuneACCESS table is confined to in-frame rearrangements and falls short of the full clone set. An unresolved V gene accounts for under half of the shortfall where checked; the remainder is of unknown origin. The sample table records roughly 110,000 clones; roughly 84% of these occur just once. Approximately 4.4% of the sample rests with the top ten. Sample: peripheral blood. Receptors were obtained from a human donor in a cohort sampled during active COVID-19.

The V and J genes are TRBV6-4 and TRBJ2-3, with 8 bases lining up with TRBD1. Germline V CDR1 and CDR2: MRHNA, SNTAGT. CDR3 length: 15 residues. Trimming cost V 2 bases and J 5 bases; bases outside gene matches: 6. CDR3 nucleotide sequence: TGTGCCAGCAGTGACAAGCTAGGGACAGGAGATACGCAGTATTTT. Amino acid sequence: CASSDKLGTGDTQYF.

The DNA for the CDR3 is TGCAGTGCTGAGCGCGGTTTGGAGCAGTTCTTC. Protein sequence: CSAERGLEQFF. V usage is TRBV20-1 and J usage is TRBJ2-1; no definite D call. V lost 5 bases and J 10 bases, leaving 12 bases between the germline ends. Germline V CDR1 and CDR2: DFQATT, SNEGSKA (reference sequence). This CDR3 has 11 amino acids.

V is TRBV18 and J is TRBJ1-2; 8 bases align to TRBD1. V lost 0 bases and J lost 5; bases outside the gene matches: 5. This CDR3 is built from 15 residues. The V gene's germline CDR1 is KGHSH and CDR2 LQKENI. The CDR3 is CASSPPGQGRYGYTF. The CDR3 DNA reads as TGTGCCAGCTCACCACCAGGACAGGGTCGGTATGGCTACACCTTC.

This chain links TRBV6-6 with TRBJ1-2, with 10 bases lining up with TRBD1. In germline, CDR1 is MNHNY, CDR2 SVGAGI (reference sequence). V lost 3 bases and J lost 4; bases outside the gene matches: 8. This CDR3 is built from 16 residues. DNA for the CDR3: TGTGCCAGCAGTTATTTACAGACAGGGGGCATCTATGGCTACACCTTC. Residues: CASSYLQTGGIYGYTF.

The chain recombines TRBV12-3 or TRBV12-4 with TRBJ2-5, with D tentatively TRBD2 (6 bases). This CDR3 contains 12 residues. Trimming cost V 6 bases and J 5 bases, with 10 bases left between them. The DNA for the CDR3 is TGTGCCAGCAGGGAGGGCCTGGAGACCCAGTACTTC. This codes for CASREGLETQYF.

The chain has TRBV13 and TRBJ2-3, with D maybe TRBD1 (6 bases). The CDR3 has 15 amino acids. Germline-derived CDR1 and CDR2 are PRHDT and FYEKMQ (reference sequence). V was cut by 6 bases and J by 1 base, with 14 bases left in between. CDR3 in amino acids: CASSIGDTRTDTQYF. CDR3 DNA: TGTGCCAGCAGTATAGGGGACACCCGCACAGATACGCAGTATTTT.

The V call is TRBV27, the J call TRBJ2-1, with 7 bases matching TRBD1. The CDR3 has 15 amino acids. Germline V gene sequence: CDR1 MNHEY, CDR2 SMNVEV (reference sequence). With V trimmed by 4 bases and J by 4 bases, 7 bases remained unmatched. CDR3 coding DNA: TGTGCCAGCAGTTATCGACAGGGAACTTACAATGAGCAGTTCTTC. Its translation is CASSYRQGTYNEQFF.

The chain links TRBV2 to TRBJ2-6; maybe TRBD1 (6 bases). Germline CDR1 SNHLY, CDR2 FYNNEI. With 7 bases removed from V and 0 bases from J, the gap between germline ends came to 13 bases. The CDR3 is 16 residues long. CDR3 DNA: TGTGCCAGCACCAAAGGGGGAACCTCTGGGGCCAACGTCCTGACTTTC. This encodes CASTKGGTSGANVLTF.

The chain employs TRBV7-9 and TRBJ1-5; a possible D gene is TRBD1 (5 bases). There are 15 residues in the CDR3. The V gene lost 5 bases and the J gene lost 0 bases, with 11 bases spanning the gap. Germline CDR1 is SEHNR and CDR2 is FQNEAQ (reference sequence). The CDR3 DNA is TGTGCCAGCAGCCTCGACAGTAGTAGCAATCAGCCCCAGCATTTT. This encodes CASSLDSSSNQPQHF.

On this clone: The same CDR3 also results from other DNA sequences found in this sample. The chain uses TRBV16 and TRBJ1-2, with D possibly TRBD1 on 5 matching bases. This CDR3 region has 14 residues. V lost 0 bases to trimming and J lost 5 bases, with 10 bases between them. CDR1 is KGHSY, CDR2 FQNENV, per germline. Here the CDR3 reads CASSQSSQGYGYTF. The CDR3 DNA sequence: TGTGCCAGCAGCCAATCTTCGCAGGGTTATGGCTACACCTTC. The entire variable domain, with the rest obtained from reference TRBV16 and TRBJ1-2, is as follows: GEEVAQTPKHLVRGEGQKAKLYCAPIKGHSYVFWYQQVLKNEFKFLISFQNENVFDETGMPKERFSAKCLPNSPCSLEIQATKLEDSAVYFCASSQSSQGYGYTFGSGTRLTVV.

This chain connects TRBV6-2 or TRBV6-3 to TRBJ1-2; possible D gene TRBD1, 6 bases. V was shortened by 0 bases and J by 8 bases, with 13 bases between the two germline ends. CDR3 length equals 14 residues. Germline lookup yields CDR1 MNHEY and CDR2 SVGEGT. The CDR3 is CASSYSNRASGYTF. The CDR3 DNA sequence: TGTGCCAGCAGTTACTCGAACAGGGCGAGCGGCTACACCTTC.

The chain combines TRBV6-2 or TRBV6-3 with TRBJ2-7, with a possible D match to TRBD1 (5 bases). CDR1 is MNHEY and CDR2 is SVGEGT in the germline V gene. The germline V and J ends were trimmed by 4 bases and 2 bases, with 12 bases remaining between them. CDR3 length: 14 amino acids. CDR3 amino acids: CASSLGQGAYEQYV. CDR3 DNA: TGTGCCAGCAGTTTGGGCCAGGGCGCCTACGAGCAGTACGTC.

Regarding this clone: Within the sample, other DNA sequences also encode this same CDR3. The rearrangement joins TRBV9 to TRBJ1-2; D is ambiguous. There are 13 residues in the CDR3. Germline V gene data show CDR1 as SGDLS and CDR2 as YYNGEE. Trimming took 0 bases from V and 3 from J, leaving 6 bases between them. CDR3 region: CASSVGGDYGYTF. CDR3 nucleotide sequence: TGTGCCAGCAGCGTAGGCGGGGACTATGGCTACACCTTC.

This clone is medium-sized in the sample. The rearrangement links TRBV6-8 to TRBJ2-7, with 13 bases fitting TRBD2. The CDR3 is 18 residues long. V trimming: 5 bases; J trimming: 6 bases; junction bases outside the gene matches: 16. Germline CDR1 and CDR2: MNHGY and SAAAGT. The CDR3 DNA sequence: TGTGCCAGCAGTACAGGACTAGCGGGAGAGCCCCGGATCCCCGAGCAGTACTTC. Its translation is CASSTGLAGEPRIPEQYF.

The chain couples TRBV30 to TRBJ2-3; D gene uncertain. The CDR3 runs 12 residues. From germline, CDR1 is GTSNPN and CDR2 SVGIG (reference sequence). V dropped 1 base and J dropped 0 bases, with 2 bases sitting between them. The CDR3 protein is CAWSASTDTQYF. The CDR3 DNA reads as TGTGCCTGGAGTGCTAGCACAGATACGCAGTATTTT.

This CDR3 reads CASRPYRGGGGYTF. Here the CDR3 DNA reads TGTGCCAGTCGCCCCTATAGGGGGGGCGGGGGCTACACCTTC. V and J are TRBV19 and TRBJ1-2; D perhaps matches TRBD1 (6 bases). Trimming removed 8 bases at V and 8 bases at J, with 21 bases between. Germline V gives CDR1 LNHDA, CDR2 SQIVND (reference sequence). The CDR3 has 14 residues.

This chain uses TRBV4-3 with TRBJ1-2; D might be TRBD1 (6 bases). The CDR3 consists of 16 residues. The V end lost 0 bases, the J end lost 3 bases, and 14 bases lay between the germline ends. Germline V gives CDR1 LGHNA, CDR2 YSLEER. CDR3 coding DNA: TGCGCCAGCAGCCAAGAGCTGGGGGCGCGTGACTATGGCTACACCTTC. Translated, it gives CASSQELGARDYGYTF.

This chain joins TRBV5-4 and TRBJ2-2, with 11 bases lining up with TRBD1. The CDR3 covers 16 residues. The V gene's germline CDR1 is SGHNT and CDR2 YYREEE (reference sequence). The V gene end was trimmed by 4 bases and the J gene end by 3 bases; junction bases not matched to a gene: 5. The CDR3 is CASSIGQGAYTGELFF. CDR3 DNA: TGTGCCAGCAGCATCGGACAGGGGGCATACACCGGGGAGCTGTTTTTT.

The genes are TRBV7-2 and TRBJ2-1; 11 bases fit TRBD2. Germline assignment: CDR1 SGHTA and CDR2 FQGNSA. The V and J ends lost 5 bases and 3 bases, in that order; junction bases with no gene match: 6. There are 16 residues in the CDR3. CDR3: CASSTMTSGNYNEQFF. The CDR3 DNA reads as TGTGCCAGCAGCACAATGACTAGCGGGAACTACAATGAGCAGTTCTTC.

The V and J genes are TRBV7-2 and TRBJ1-5; maybe TRBD1 (6 bases). V lost 1 base, J lost 4 bases, and 14 bases lay in between. The CDR3 spans 16 residues. Germline CDR1 and CDR2: SGHTA and FQGNSA. The DNA of the CDR3 is TGTGCCAGCAGCTTAGTTGCCGGGACATCAAATCAGCCCCAGCATTTT. Residues: CASSLVAGTSNQPQHF.

This clone was counted a single time. The CDR3 DNA sequence: TGTGCCAGCAGTTCACCGCAGGGTCAGGGTGTCGCCTATGGCTACACCTTC. Translating it yields CASSSPQGQGVAYGYTF. The chain joins TRBV6-2 or TRBV6-3 to TRBJ1-2, with D possibly matching TRBD1 (5 bases). Germline CDR1 MNHEY, CDR2 SVGEGT. The CDR3 has 17 residues. Trimming left V 4 bases short and J 4 bases short, with 22 bases between.

The V call is TRBV2, the J call TRBJ1-4; unclear D gene. CDR1 is SNHLY and CDR2 is FYNNEI in the germline V gene. Trimming left V 3 bases short and J 0 bases short, with 8 bases between. This CDR3 spans 15 amino acids. The CDR3 DNA follows: TGTGCCAGCAGTGAGACACTAGCAACTAATGAAAAACTGTTTTTT. Translated: CASSETLATNEKLFF.

The rearrangement links TRBV5-8 to TRBJ1-2, with D perhaps matching TRBD1 (6 bases). V was shortened by 4 bases and J by 1 base, with 11 bases between the two germline ends. The CDR3 is 14 amino acids. Per germline, CDR1 SGHTS and CDR2 YDEGEE. The CDR3 is CASSPGTLNYGYTF. The CDR3 coding sequence is TGTGCCAGCAGCCCGGGGACACTTAACTATGGCTACACCTTC.